The TCR beta chain under discussion was sequenced for a study of cytomegalovirus exposure and HLA in healthy donors. Looked up from germline, CDR1 is SGHRS and CDR2 is YFSETQ. This CDR3 is built from 14 residues. V lost 3 bases, J lost 4 bases, and 13 bases lay in between. This clone has just a few counts. Its antigen remains unknown. The PCR had 60 Vbeta and 13 Jbeta primers. TCRdb's copy holds only in-frame clones and misses some; the assay was immunoSEQ multiplex PCR. The sample records under 95,000 clones, roughly 80% being singletons. Study-wide points: Accurate prediction of most subjects' HLA-A and HLA-B alleles from TCR beta sequences was reported.

Sequencing input: PBMCs. The J gene is TRBJ2-5, the V gene TRBV5-1; D remains ambiguous. This TCR was recovered from a boy between 10 and 17 years old in good health and CMV-seronegative. The CDR3 protein is CASSSDNPGETQYF. The CDR3 DNA follows: TGCGCCAGCAGCTCAGACAACCCTGGAGAGACCCAGTACTTC.